Presented here are 13 T cell receptor beta chains from one specimen sequenced in a study of blood T cell repertoires in COVID-19. TCRdb's table, derived via immunoSEQ multiplex PCR, lists solely in-frame clones and lacks some. The sample yields 110,000 to 150,000 clones, roughly four fifths seen once. Sequenced: PBMCs or T cells enriched from blood (not recorded which). These TCRs come from a young woman who had been exposed to COVID-19.

V is TRBV19 and J is TRBJ1-2, with D tentatively TRBD1 (6 bases). The V gene lost 5 bases and the J gene lost 8 bases, with 18 bases spanning the gap. Germline V CDR1 and CDR2: LNHDA, SQIVND (reference sequence). CDR3 length equals 14 residues. In DNA, the CDR3 is TGTGCCAGTAGTCCTCAGGGGCAGGGAAAGGGCTACACCTTC. This translates into CASSPQGQGKGYTF.

In DNA, the CDR3 is TGTGCCAGCAGTGGGACAGGGGGCCACACCGGGGAGCTGTTTTTT. The encoded protein is CASSGTGGHTGELFF. The rearrangement links TRBV28 to TRBJ2-2; 12 bases match TRBD1. The CDR3 covers 15 residues. The trim removed 5 bases at V and 3 bases at J, leaving 1 base unmatched. CDR1 MDHEN and CDR2 SYDVKM come from the germline V gene. Full variable domain (remainder filled in from reference TRBV28 and TRBJ2-2): DVKVTQSSRYLVKRTGEKVFLECVQDMDHENMFWYRQDPGLGLRLIYFSYDVKMKEKGDIPEGYSVSREKKERFSLILESASTNQTSMYLCASSGTGGHTGELFFGEGSRLTVL.

This clone has only a few counts. This chain uses TRBV19 with TRBJ2-1, with TRBD1 matching over 12 bases. Germline V gene data show CDR1 as LNHDA and CDR2 as SQIVND (reference sequence). Losses at the gene ends were 5 bases for V and 1 base for J; bases not matched to a gene: 3. The CDR3 is made up of 16 amino acids. The CDR3, as DNA: TGTGCCAGTAGTGGGACAGGGGGCAAGTCCTACAATGAGCAGTTCTTC. Translation: CASSGTGGKSYNEQFF.

The CDR3 sequence: CASSLGLAGARTDTQYF. The DNA for the CDR3 is TGTGCCAGCAGTTTGGGACTAGCGGGAGCACGCACAGATACGCAGTATTTT. This sequence joins TRBV28 and TRBJ2-3; 14 bases align to TRBD2. Germline assignment: CDR1 MDHEN and CDR2 SYDVKM. CDR3 length equals 17 residues. V lost 3 bases to trimming and J lost 1 base; unmatched junction nucleotides: 3.

This CDR3 reads CASSIEPAYNQPQHF. The CDR3 DNA sequence: TGTGCCAGTAGTATAGAACCCGCGTACAATCAGCCCCAGCATTTT. The chain employs TRBV19 and TRBJ1-5, with D uncertain. The length of the CDR3 is 15 residues. Germline V gene data show CDR1 as LNHDA and CDR2 as SQIVND (reference sequence). V gave up 0 bases and J gave up 3 bases, with 9 bases separating them.

The table lists this clone with a few counts. The rearrangement links TRBV7-9 to TRBJ2-7; possible D gene TRBD1, 5 bases. Germline V gene data show CDR1 as SEHNR and CDR2 as FQNEAQ (reference sequence). Trimming removed 2 bases from V and 7 bases from J, with 12 bases in between. The CDR3 consists of 13 residues. The CDR3 here is CASSLRQSWEQYF. In DNA form, the CDR3 reads TGTGCCAGCAGCTTACGACAGTCGTGGGAGCAGTACTTC.

The V call is TRBV5-1, the J call TRBJ2-2, with 7 bases fitting TRBD1. The CDR3 consists of 15 residues. Trimming removed 7 bases from V and 2 bases from J; junction bases left unmatched: 8. CDR1 is SGHRS and CDR2 is YFSETQ in the germline V gene. The CDR3 is CASGLGQPNTGELFF. The DNA for the CDR3 is TGCGCCAGCGGCCTGGGACAGCCAAACACCGGGGAGCTGTTTTTT.

This sequence joins TRBV11-2 and TRBJ1-4, with D maybe TRBD1 (6 bases). From germline, CDR1 is SGHAT and CDR2 FQNNGV. This CDR3 is built from 14 residues. With 3 bases removed from V and 4 bases from J, the gap between germline ends came to 9 bases. The CDR3 spells CASSFGQFNEKLFF. In DNA, the CDR3 is TGTGCCAGCAGCTTCGGACAGTTTAATGAAAAACTGTTTTTT.

This clone has just a few counts. V usage is TRBV7-3 and J usage is TRBJ2-3; D remains ambiguous. Germline assignment: CDR1 SGHTA and CDR2 FQGTGA. The CDR3 sequence is 14 residues long. V was cut by 1 base and J by 5 bases, with 10 bases left in between. CDR3: CASSLIQVGDTQYF. CDR3 sequence (DNA): TGTGCCAGCAGCTTAATTCAGGTCGGAGATACGCAGTATTTT.

This clone has only a few counts. The rearrangement links TRBV9 to TRBJ1-3, with 11 bases lining up with TRBD1. V gave up 5 bases and J gave up 2 bases; unmatched junction bases: 9. Germline assignment: CDR1 SGDLS and CDR2 YYNGEE. The CDR3 is 17 residues long. The chain's CDR3 is CASRRGDRGNTGNTIYF. Here the CDR3 DNA reads TGTGCCAGCAGGAGGGGGGACAGGGGGAATACTGGAAACACCATATATTTT.

The chain has TRBV7-9 and TRBJ2-2, with 9 bases aligning to TRBD2. There are 17 residues in the CDR3. V lost 5 bases and J lost 3; bases outside the gene matches: 10. Per the germline V gene, CDR1 is SEHNR and CDR2 is FQNEAQ (reference sequence). CDR3 loop: CASSPNSGSGYTGELFF. Here the CDR3 DNA reads TGTGCCAGCAGCCCCAATAGCGGGAGTGGGTACACCGGGGAGCTGTTTTTT.

The V call is TRBV10-3, the J call TRBJ2-7; 7 nucleotides match TRBD1. The CDR3 runs 16 residues. Per germline, CDR1 ENHRY and CDR2 SYGVKD. V trimming: 4 bases; J trimming: 4 bases; junction bases outside the gene matches: 13. CDR3 nucleotide sequence: TGTGCCATCAGTGGACCCACCGGGACAGCCGGTTACGAGCAGTACTTC. Translation gives CAISGPTGTAGYEQYF.

CDR3 bases: TGTGCCAGCAGCGTAGGACGGGGGAATACTGAAGCTTTCTTT. Its translation is CASSVGRGNTEAFF. V usage is TRBV9 and J usage is TRBJ1-1; D possibly corresponds to TRBD1 (5 bases). In germline, CDR1 is SGDLS, CDR2 YYNGEE. CDR3 length: 14 residues. Between the trimmed V and J ends, which lost 0 bases and 5 bases, there was a span of 11 bases.